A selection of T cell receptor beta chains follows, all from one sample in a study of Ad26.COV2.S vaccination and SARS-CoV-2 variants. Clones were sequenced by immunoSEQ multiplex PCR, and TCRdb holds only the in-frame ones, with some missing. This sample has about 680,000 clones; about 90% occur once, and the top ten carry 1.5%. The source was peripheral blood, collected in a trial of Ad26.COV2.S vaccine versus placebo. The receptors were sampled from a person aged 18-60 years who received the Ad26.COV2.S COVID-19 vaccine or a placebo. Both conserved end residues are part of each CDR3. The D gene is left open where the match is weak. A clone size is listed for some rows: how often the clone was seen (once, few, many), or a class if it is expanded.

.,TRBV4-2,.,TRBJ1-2,CASSQGGVGARGYTF,TGTGCCAGCAGCCAAGGGGGTGTAGGGGCGCGGGGCTACACCTTC
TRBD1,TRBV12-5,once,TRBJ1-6,CASGLVQGGNSPLHF,TGTGCTAGTGGTTTGGTACAGGGGGGTAATTCACCCCTCCACTTT
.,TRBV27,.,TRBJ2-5,CASSLLRETQYF,TGTGCCAGCAGTTTATTGAGAGAGACCCAGTACTTC
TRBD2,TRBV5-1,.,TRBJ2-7,CASSSGGRAYEQYF,TGCGCCAGCAGCTCCGGCGGGAGGGCCTACGAGCAGTACTTC
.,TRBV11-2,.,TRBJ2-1,CASSLGRLSGTLKHDEQFF,TGTGCCAGCAGCTTAGGTAGGCTTTCCGGGACCCTAAAACACGATGAGCAGTTCTTC
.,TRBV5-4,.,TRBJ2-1,CASSLSGVGMGEQFF,TGTGCCAGCAGCTTATCGGGAGTCGGTATGGGTGAGCAGTTCTTC
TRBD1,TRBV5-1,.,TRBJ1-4,CASSPSQTGTNEKLFF,TGCGCCAGCAGCCCTTCACAGACAGGGACTAATGAAAAACTGTTTTTT
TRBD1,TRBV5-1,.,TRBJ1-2,CASSTPGQGAYGYTF,TGCGCCAGCAGCACACCGGGACAGGGGGCGTATGGCTACACCTTC
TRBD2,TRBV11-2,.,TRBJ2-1,CASSSDGLAGGDEQFF,TGTGCCAGCAGCTCCGACGGACTAGCGGGAGGCGATGAGCAGTTCTTC
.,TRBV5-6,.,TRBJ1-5,CASSLLRTARQPQHF,TGTGCCAGCAGCTTGTTAAGAACGGCGCGTCAGCCCCAGCATTTT
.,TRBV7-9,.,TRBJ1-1,CASSLVTEAFF,TGTGCCAGCAGCTTAGTCACAGAAGCTTTCTTT
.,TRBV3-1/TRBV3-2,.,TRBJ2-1,CASTPGLYNEQFF,TGTGCCAGCACCCCGGGACTGTACAATGAGCAGTTCTTC
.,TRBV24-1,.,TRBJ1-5,CATSDQDQPQHF,TGTGCCACCAGTGATCAGGATCAGCCCCAGCATTTT
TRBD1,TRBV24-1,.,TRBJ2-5,CATSDSGQGGETQYF,TGTGCCACCAGTGATTCTGGACAGGGTGGAGAGACCCAGTACTTC
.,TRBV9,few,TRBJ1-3,CASSVDLEQVHSSGNTIYF,TGTGCCAGCAGCGTAGATTTGGAGCAGGTCCATTCCTCTGGAAACACCATATATTTT
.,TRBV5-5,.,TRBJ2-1,CASSQTGTVNNEQFF,TGTGCCAGCAGCCAGACCGGTACCGTTAACAATGAGCAGTTCTTC
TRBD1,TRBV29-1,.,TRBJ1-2,CSVQPGQGNDGYTF,TGCAGCGTTCAACCGGGACAGGGTAATGATGGCTACACCTTC
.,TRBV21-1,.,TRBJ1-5,CASSAQRVSAGNQPQHF,TGTGCCAGCAGCGCTCAAAGGGTCTCTGCGGGCAATCAGCCCCAGCATTTT
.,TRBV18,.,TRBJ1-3,CASSRDSFLTGNTIYF,TGTGCCAGCTCACGAGACAGTTTCTTAACGGGAAACACCATATATTTT
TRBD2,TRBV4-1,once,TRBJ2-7,CASSQGGGTSYEQYF,TGCGCCAGCAGCCAAGGAGGCGGGACTAGCTACGAGCAGTACTTC
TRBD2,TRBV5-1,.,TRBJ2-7,CASSPGTLAGGGGEQYF,TGCGCCAGCAGCCCCGGGACCCTAGCGGGAGGAGGAGGCGAGCAGTACTTC
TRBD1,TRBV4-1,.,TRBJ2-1,CASSREAGTGKYNEQFF,TGCGCCAGCAGCCGGGAGGCCGGGACAGGGAAGTACAATGAGCAGTTCTTC
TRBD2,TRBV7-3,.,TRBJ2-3,CASSPQSGGPDTQYF,TGTGCCAGCAGCCCCCAAAGCGGGGGGCCAGATACGCAGTATTTT
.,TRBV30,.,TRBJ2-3,CAWSLQNKGTQYF,TGTGCCTGGAGTTTACAAAACAAGGGTACGCAGTATTTT
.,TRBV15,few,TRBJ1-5,CATSRDVRGDQPQHF,TGTGCCACCAGCAGAGATGTAAGAGGGGATCAGCCCCAGCATTTT
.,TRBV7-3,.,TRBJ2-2,CASRKGQLGDTGELFF,TGTGCCAGCAGAAAAGGACAGTTGGGGGACACCGGGGAGCTGTTTTTT
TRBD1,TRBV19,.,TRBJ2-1,CASSIIEGAHEQFF,TGTGCCAGTAGTATTATTGAGGGGGCGCATGAGCAGTTCTTC
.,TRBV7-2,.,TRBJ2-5,CASSHDWETQYF,TGTGCCAGCAGTCACGACTGGGAGACCCAGTACTTC
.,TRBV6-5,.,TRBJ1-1,CASSPNQLTNPEAFF,TGTGCCAGCAGCCCCAATCAACTGACAAATCCTGAAGCTTTCTTT
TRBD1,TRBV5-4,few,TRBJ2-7,CASSDPTGQGRRGEQYF,TGTGCCAGCAGCGACCCAACCGGACAGGGCCGCCGAGGGGAGCAGTACTTC
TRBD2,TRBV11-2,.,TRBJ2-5,CASSLGPGGRETQYF,TGTGCCAGCAGCTTAGGTCCGGGAGGGCGAGAGACCCAGTACTTC
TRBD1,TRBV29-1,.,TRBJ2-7,CSVEGAGGTGLKEQYF,TGCAGCGTTGAAGGCGCTGGCGGGACAGGTCTAAAAGAGCAGTACTTC
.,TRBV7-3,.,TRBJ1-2,CASSLGPGANYGYTF,TGTGCCAGCAGCTTAGGCCCGGGGGCGAACTATGGCTACACCTTC
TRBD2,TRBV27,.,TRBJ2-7,CASSPREGYEQYF,TGTGCCAGCAGTCCGCGGGAGGGCTACGAGCAGTACTTC
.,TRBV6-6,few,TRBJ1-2,CASSYYGGIDYGYTF,TGTGCCAGCAGTTACTACGGGGGCATTGACTATGGCTACACCTTC
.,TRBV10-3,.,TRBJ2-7,CAITGPPYYEQYF,TGTGCCATCACGGGCCCCCCCTACTACGAGCAGTACTTC
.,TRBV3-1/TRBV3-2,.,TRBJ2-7,CASSQGSGEGYEQYF,TGTGCCAGCAGCCAAGGGTCGGGAGAGGGTTACGAGCAGTACTTC
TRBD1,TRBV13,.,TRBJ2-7,CASSSRTGADEQYF,TGTGCCAGCAGCTCTCGGACAGGGGCTGACGAGCAGTACTTC
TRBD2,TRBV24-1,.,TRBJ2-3,CATSDLAGIDTQYF,TGTGCCACCAGTGATCTAGCGGGAATAGATACGCAGTATTTT
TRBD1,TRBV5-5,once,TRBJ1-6,CASSLRTGTSNSPLHF,TGTGCCAGCAGCTTAAGGACAGGGACATCCAATTCACCCCTCCACTTT
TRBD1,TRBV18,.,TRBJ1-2,CASSHPQTGGYGYTF,TGTGCCAGCTCACACCCCCAGACAGGGGGCTATGGCTACACCTTC
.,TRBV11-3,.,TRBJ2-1,CASSLQGAAKTSYNEQFF,TGTGCCAGCAGCTTACAGGGCGCGGCCAAAACATCCTACAATGAGCAGTTCTTC
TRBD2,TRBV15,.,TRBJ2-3,CATSRAGTSGGARDTQYF,TGTGCCACCAGCAGAGCCGGGACTAGCGGGGGGGCCAGAGATACGCAGTATTTT
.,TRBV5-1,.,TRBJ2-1,CASSLGGDGYNEQFF,TGCGCCAGCAGCTTGGGAGGGGACGGATACAATGAGCAGTTCTTC
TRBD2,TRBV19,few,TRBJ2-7,CASSTTSGNSYEQYF,TGTGCCAGTAGTACGACTAGCGGAAACTCCTACGAGCAGTACTTC
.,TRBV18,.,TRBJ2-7,CASSPAAGDYYEQYF,TGTGCCAGCTCACCAGCGGCAGGGGATTACTACGAGCAGTACTTC
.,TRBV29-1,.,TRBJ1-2,CSVGTDVYGYTF,TGCAGCGTTGGGACAGACGTCTATGGCTACACCTTC
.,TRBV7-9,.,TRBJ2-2,CASRETPFTGELFF,TGTGCCAGCAGGGAGACACCTTTCACCGGGGAGCTGTTTTTT
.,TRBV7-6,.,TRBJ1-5,CASSFSESEPQHF,TGTGCCAGCAGCTTCTCCGAGAGCGAGCCCCAGCATTTT
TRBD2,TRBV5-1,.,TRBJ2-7,CASSPGLAGGPGEQYF,TGCGCCAGCAGCCCTGGACTAGCGGGAGGGCCGGGGGAGCAGTACTTC
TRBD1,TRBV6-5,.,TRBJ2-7,CASSDRVPPDEQYF,TGTGCCAGCAGCGACAGGGTCCCTCCCGACGAGCAGTACTTC
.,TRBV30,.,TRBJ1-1,CAWSVRGTEAFF,TGTGCCTGGAGTGTCCGAGGCACTGAAGCTTTCTTT
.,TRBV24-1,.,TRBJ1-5,CAICGGRPYSNQPQHF,TGTGCCATCTGTGGAGGCAGACCATATAGCAATCAGCCCCAGCATTTT
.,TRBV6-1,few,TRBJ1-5,CASSEVDGRQPQHF,TGTGCCAGCAGTGAAGTTGACGGGCGTCAGCCCCAGCATTTT
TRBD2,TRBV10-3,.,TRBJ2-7,CAIWEGRESSYEQYF,TGTGCCATCTGGGAGGGGCGGGAGAGCTCCTACGAGCAGTACTTC
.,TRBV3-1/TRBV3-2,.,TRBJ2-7,CASSRREEDKQYF,TGTGCCAGCAGCCGAAGAGAAGAAGATAAGCAGTACTTC
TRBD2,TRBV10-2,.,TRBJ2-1,CASSEGGLAFDEQFF,TGCGCCAGCAGTGAGGGGGGACTAGCGTTTGATGAGCAGTTCTTC
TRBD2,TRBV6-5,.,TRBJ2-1,CASSYSRLAGNNEQFF,TGTGCCAGCAGTTACTCCCGCCTAGCGGGGAACAATGAGCAGTTCTTC